In its sample, the clone carrying this T cell receptor (beta chain) was seen once. Original processing notes: Reference gene primer amplification gave estimated nucleated cell counts. Only in-frame clones appear in the TCRdb table, and some are missing; sequencing was by immunoSEQ multiplex PCR. That table supplies the V and J calls and clone size; D and trimming were determined from the DNA. The sample has about 170,000 clones, approximately 79% seen once. These data are taken from a study of blood T cell repertoires in COVID-19. Study-wide context: Among Cohort 3 donors, those recovered had two negative PCRs, clearance, or symptom resolution. The study drew acute and convalescent COVID-19 samples from the United States, Italy and Spain. Nucleic acid was either cDNA or gDNA, and it came from T cells, B-cell-depleted T cells, or PBMCs.

CDR3 length equals 16 residues. Germline CDR1 is MGHDK and CDR2 is SYGVNS. Trimming cost V 5 bases and J 4 bases; bases outside gene matches: 9. Input material: PBMCs or T cells enriched from blood (not recorded which). The chain couples TRBV25-1 to TRBJ2-7; 12 nucleotides line up with TRBD2. This TCR was sampled from a woman aged 70-85 years in a cohort exposed to, infected with or recovered from COVID-19 (not recorded which). The CDR3 sequence: CASSNYLAGGRYEQYF. The DNA of the CDR3 is TGTGCCAGCAGTAATTATCTAGCGGGAGGGCGGTACGAGCAGTACTTC.